The 30 T cell receptor beta chains presented below share a single source sample, sequenced in a study of blood T cells in healthy people across ages. Through a sample-barcoded 5' primer and a J-beta primer mix, a second PCR was run for roughly 7 to 12 cycles. TCRdb re-analysed the 5' RACE reads in MiXCR, keeping a single row per CDR3 protein. The data show hundreds of thousands of distinct CDR3 sequences, roughly 20% seen once. The specimen sequenced was blood. All receptors derive from a man aged 70 or older in good health.

This sequence joins TRBV20-1 and TRBJ2-1; perhaps TRBD2 as D (6 bases). Trimming stripped 5 bases from V and 7 bases from J, with 12 bases between. This CDR3 region has 12 residues. Germline CDR1 and CDR2: DFQATT and SNEGSKA (reference sequence). The CDR3 sequence is CSARDFPNEQFF. CDR3 sequence (DNA): TGCAGTGCTCGGGACTTCCCGAATGAGCAGTTCTTC.

This rearrangement joins TRBV5-1 to TRBJ1-2; a possible D gene is TRBD1 (6 bases). The V gene's germline CDR1 is SGHRS and CDR2 YFSETQ. This CDR3 is built from 13 residues. Deletions cut 4 bases from V and 6 bases from J, with 13 bases between. For the CDR3, the DNA is TGCGCCAGCAGCACAACAGGGTCGCATGGCTACACCTTC. Amino acids: CASSTTGSHGYTF.

The V call is TRBV29-1, the J call TRBJ2-3; D perhaps matches TRBD2 (6 bases). CDR1 is SQVTM, CDR2 ANQGSEA, per germline. The CDR3 runs to 16 residues. With 1 base removed from V and 2 bases from J, the gap between germline ends came to 16 bases. The CDR3 DNA is TGCAGCGTTGAAGGCGGGAAGGGCCTCGCCACAGATACGCAGTATTTT. This codes for CSVEGGKGLATDTQYF.

The chain combines TRBV11-2 with TRBJ2-5; D not certain. Per the germline V gene, CDR1 is SGHAT and CDR2 is FQNNGV. This CDR3 region has 13 residues. V was clipped by 2 bases and J by 5 bases, with 9 bases between them. The CDR3 region is CASSLRVLETQYF. CDR3 coding DNA: TGTGCCAGCAGCTTAAGGGTCCTGGAGACCCAGTACTTC.

The chain links TRBV12-3 or TRBV12-4 to TRBJ1-5; the match to TRBD1 covers 8 bases. V trimming: 1 base; J trimming: 0 bases; junction bases outside the gene matches: 5. There are 17 residues in the CDR3. Here the CDR3 reads CASSLGTGTGSNQPQHF. The CDR3 DNA reads as TGTGCCAGCAGTTTAGGGACAGGGACAGGTAGCAATCAGCCCCAGCATTTT.

The V gene is TRBV20-1, the J gene TRBJ1-6, with 8 bases aligning to TRBD1. The CDR3 is 14 amino acids. The germline gives CDR1 DFQATT, CDR2 SNEGSKA (reference sequence). The junction had 4 bases not matched to a gene; V was cut back by 1 base and J by 8 bases. The CDR3 coding sequence is TGCAGTGCTAGAGTCGGGACAGGTGATTCACCCCTCCACTTT. Translated, it gives CSARVGTGDSPLHF.

This chain joins TRBV5-1 and TRBJ1-2; no clear D. V was shortened by 5 bases and J by 0 bases, with 14 bases between the two germline ends. Germline V gene data show CDR1 as SGHRS and CDR2 as YFSETQ. This CDR3 region has 15 residues. The CDR3 DNA is TGCGCCAGCAGGCCCGGACCGAGTTCTAACTATGGCTACACCTTC. Protein: CASRPGPSSNYGYTF.

The V call is TRBV20-1, the J call TRBJ2-1; TRBD2 is a possible D gene (6 bases). The CDR3 totals 14 residues. CDR1 DFQATT and CDR2 SNEGSKA come from the germline V gene (reference sequence). The germline V and J ends were trimmed by 1 base and 0 bases, with 7 bases remaining between them. This chain's CDR3 is CSARAGVSYNEQFF. In DNA, the CDR3 is TGCAGTGCTAGAGCGGGAGTCTCCTACAATGAGCAGTTCTTC.

The chain is built from TRBV7-9 and TRBJ2-2, with D perhaps TRBD2 (5 bases). V lost 5 bases, J lost 5 bases, and 12 bases lay in between. The germline CDR1 and CDR2 sequences are SEHNR and FQNEAQ (reference sequence). The CDR3 is 14 amino acids. CDR3 region: CASSPGGETGELFF. CDR3 nucleotide sequence: TGTGCCAGCAGCCCCGGAGGAGAAACCGGGGAGCTGTTTTTT.

This clonotype was seen only a few times. The CDR3: CASRRAGGNYNEQFF. CDR3 coding DNA: TGCGCCAGCAGAAGGGCGGGAGGTAACTATAATGAGCAGTTCTTC. The chain has TRBV5-1 and TRBJ2-1; 8 positions agree with TRBD2. V shed 5 bases, J shed 7 bases, and the junction held 11 bases outside the gene matches. This CDR3 has 15 residues. Looked up from germline, CDR1 is SGHRS and CDR2 is YFSETQ. Full variable domain (missing parts from reference TRBV5-1 and TRBJ2-1): KAGVTQTPRYLIKTRGQQVTLSCSPISGHRSVSWYQQTPGQGLQFLFEYFSETQRNKGNFPGRFSGRQFSNSRSEMNVSTLELGDSALYLCASRRAGGNYNEQFFGPGTRLTVL.

This clonotype appeared a few times. The chain links TRBV6-2 or TRBV6-3 to TRBJ2-2; 9 bases agree with TRBD2. CDR1 MNHEY and CDR2 SVGEGT come from the germline V gene. This CDR3 has 16 residues. V trimming: 4 bases; J trimming: 2 bases; junction bases outside the gene matches: 5. CDR3 nucleotide sequence: TGTGCCAGCAGTTCCCGGACTAGCGTAAACACCGGGGAGCTGTTTTTT. Translation: CASSSRTSVNTGELFF.

Written as DNA, the CDR3 is TGTGCCACCAGCAGAGACGATAAGGCGAACACCGGGGAGCTGTTTTTT. It translates to CATSRDDKANTGELFF. This sequence joins TRBV15 and TRBJ2-2, with D unresolved. Looked up from germline, CDR1 is LNHNV and CDR2 is YYDKDF (reference sequence). The CDR3 length is 16 residues. Trimming left V 0 bases short and J 0 bases short, with 8 bases between.

This clonotype was seen a few times. Compared with germline, one end of the junction differs, possibly owing to a read error. The chain employs TRBV7-9 and TRBJ2-1, with 9 bases fitting TRBD2. The CDR3 totals 17 residues. Germline V lookup: CDR1 SEHNR, CDR2 FQNEAQ (reference sequence). DNA for the CDR3: TGTGCCAGCAGCTCAGGGATTAGCGGGAGTCTGCACAATGAGCGGTTCTTC. Translation: CASSSGISGSLHNERFF.

V usage is TRBV6-5 and J usage is TRBJ1-6; a possible D gene is TRBD1 (6 bases). V gave up 6 bases and J gave up 5 bases, with 14 bases separating them. Per the germline V gene, CDR1 is MNHEY and CDR2 is SVGAGI. The CDR3 sequence is 15 residues long. In DNA, the CDR3 is TGTGCCAGCAGCTCCGGACAGCTAGATAATTCACCCCTCCACTTT. Protein product: CASSSGQLDNSPLHF.

This clonotype was seen repeatedly, ten times or more. The genes are TRBV27 and TRBJ1-5, with 7 bases fitting TRBD1. There are 13 residues in the CDR3. CDR1 is MNHEY, CDR2 SMNVEV, per germline (reference sequence). The V gene end was trimmed by 5 bases and the J gene end by 5 bases; junction bases not matched to a gene: 3. CDR3 amino acids: CASSLQGDQPQHF. CDR3 sequence (DNA): TGTGCCAGCAGTCTCCAGGGGGATCAGCCCCAGCATTTT.

In this sample, this clonotype turned up a few times. The chain recombines TRBV9 with TRBJ2-2; 14 positions agree with TRBD2. Germline CDR1 SGDLS, CDR2 YYNGEE. The length of the CDR3 is 18 residues. Germline trimming cut 4 bases from V and 4 bases from J; bases unmatched to any gene: 9. The CDR3 spells CASSPGTSGSLSTGELFF. The CDR3 DNA is TGTGCCAGCAGCCCTGGGACTAGCGGGAGCTTGAGCACCGGGGAGCTGTTTTTT. Drawing the rest from reference TRBV9 and TRBJ2-2, the complete variable domain is DSGVTQTPKHLITATGQRVTLRCSPRSGDLSVYWYQQSLDQGLQFLIQYYNGEERAKGNILERFSAQQFPDLHSELNLSSLELGDSALYFCASSPGTSGSLSTGELFFGEGSRLTVL.

This clonotype showed up just a few times. Germline and junction disagree at one end, which may indicate a read error. The V call is TRBV20-1, the J call TRBJ2-3; TRBD2 is a possible D gene (6 bases). Germline CDR1 DFQATT, CDR2 SNEGSKA (reference sequence). This CDR3 comprises 14 residues. CDR3 nucleotide sequence: TGCAGTACACATGGAGGGAGGACCGCAGATACGCAGTGTTTT. Encoded protein: CSTHGGRTADTQCF.

As to this clonotype: A read error may be the cause here, since a much bigger clone is one base away. A read error is likely, as this CDR3 ends without the conserved phenylalanine or tryptophan. This sequence joins TRBV29-1 and TRBJ2-5, with 7 bases identical to TRBD1. TRBJ2-7 explains the end of the DNA better; the J call may be wrong. Germline V gives CDR1 SQVTM, CDR2 ANQGSEA. CDR3 length: 14 amino acids. In DNA, the CDR3 is TGCAGCGTTTCCACAGGGGTCCTCTCCTACGAGCAGTACTCC. Amino acids: CSVSTGVLSYEQYS.

In this sample, this clonotype turned up a few times. The chain uses TRBV7-9 and TRBJ2-1, with D unclear. V was pared by 2 bases and J by 9 bases, with 8 bases between. CDR1 SEHNR and CDR2 FQNEAQ come from the germline V gene (reference sequence). This CDR3 comprises 12 residues. The CDR3 region has the DNA TGTGCCAGCAGCTTACAGTCCGGTGAGCAGTTCTTC. Protein product: CASSLQSGEQFF.

This clonotype was recorded a few times. The J gene is TRBJ2-5, the V gene TRBV21-1; the DNA was not used to check the table's D call, TRBD2. Near its end, the DNA agrees better with TRBJ2-1, so the J call may be wrong. TRBV21-1 is reported as a pseudogene. This CDR3 contains 16 residues. Written as DNA, the CDR3 is TGTGCCAGCAGCAAGGGACTAAGGCCCTTCGGCAATGAGCAGTTCTTC. Residues: CASSKGLRPFGNEQFF.

This clonotype was seen repeatedly, ten times or more. This chain joins TRBV20-1 and TRBJ2-5, with 7 positions matching TRBD2. The CDR3 runs 14 residues. With V trimmed by 4 bases and J by 4 bases, 9 bases remained unmatched. Germline V CDR1 and CDR2: DFQATT, SNEGSKA (reference sequence). For the CDR3, the DNA is TGCAGTGCTATCTTCGGGACTATACGAGAGACCCAGTACTTC. Amino acid sequence: CSAIFGTIRETQYF.

The table lists this clonotype with many counts. The genes are TRBV20-1 and TRBJ1-1; D remains ambiguous. The CDR3 totals 14 residues. Germline V gene sequence: CDR1 DFQATT, CDR2 SNEGSKA (reference sequence). The V and J ends lost 0 bases and 0 bases respectively, with 8 bases between them. The CDR3 sequence is CSAREGRMNTEAFF. The CDR3 coding sequence is TGCAGTGCTAGAGAGGGCAGGATGAACACTGAAGCTTTCTTT.

This clonotype was found a few times. The chain recombines TRBV10-3 with TRBJ2-5; 14 positions match TRBD2. The DNA end is more similar to TRBJ2-7, so the J call may be wrong. The length of the CDR3 is 15 residues. Germline CDR1 and CDR2: ENHRY and SYGVKD. CDR3 nucleotides: TGTGCCATCAGCTACGGGACTAGCGGGAGCTACGAGCAGTACTTC. It is translated as CAISYGTSGSYEQYF.

V and J are TRBV6-5 and TRBJ2-5; TRBD2 is a possible D gene (6 bases). CDR1 is MNHEY, CDR2 SVGAGI, per germline. The CDR3 totals 15 residues. Trimming took off 0 bases at V and 5 bases at J, with 13 bases between the two ends. The CDR3 bases are TGTGCCAGCAGTTACTCGATCGCGGGGATCGAGACCCAGTACTTC. It yields the protein CASSYSIAGIETQYF.

This sequence joins TRBV9 and TRBJ2-1; the match to TRBD1 covers 7 bases. Germline V gives CDR1 SGDLS, CDR2 YYNGEE. The CDR3 covers 14 residues. With V trimmed by 0 bases and J by 7 bases, 4 bases remained unmatched. CDR3 sequence (DNA): TGTGCCAGCAGCGTAGGCTACAGGGGAAATGAGCAGTTCTTC. Encoded protein: CASSVGYRGNEQFF.

The CDR3 DNA is TGTGCCAGCAGTCTCCGGACGGAGAACTATGGCTACACCTTC. Its protein is CASSLRTENYGYTF. The rearrangement links TRBV2 to TRBJ1-2, with no clear D. The V end lost 5 bases, the J end lost 2 bases, and 12 bases lay between the germline ends. There are 14 residues in the CDR3. Germline V gene data show CDR1 as SNHLY and CDR2 as FYNNEI.

The chain joins TRBV6-2 or TRBV6-3 to TRBJ1-1; no definite D call. This CDR3 is built from 11 residues. Trimming left V 1 base short and J 4 bases short, with 1 base between. CDR1 is MNHEY, CDR2 SVGEGT, per germline. Written as DNA, the CDR3 is TGTGCCAGCAGTTACTTCACTGAAGCTTTCTTT. Amino acid sequence: CASSYFTEAFF.

This clonotype has just a few counts. V and J are TRBV18 and TRBJ2-2; tentatively, D is TRBD1 (6 bases). Germline V gene lookup returns CDR1 KGHSH and CDR2 LQKENI. The ends were cut back, 4 bases at V and 0 bases at J, with 12 bases in the middle. This CDR3 is built from 16 residues. The CDR3 loop reads CASSLRTAANTGELFF. The CDR3, as DNA: TGTGCCAGCTCACTCAGGACAGCCGCGAACACCGGGGAGCTGTTTTTT.

This sequence joins TRBV14 and TRBJ1-1; 9 positions match TRBD1. CDR3 length equals 16 residues. Trimming cost V 1 base and J 4 bases; bases outside gene matches: 7. Germline CDR1 is SGHDN and CDR2 is FVKESK. CDR3: CASSQGWWTGATEAFF. CDR3 nucleotide sequence: TGTGCCAGCAGCCAAGGATGGTGGACAGGGGCCACTGAAGCTTTCTTT.

This clonotype was recorded many times. V and J are TRBV18 and TRBJ2-3; D possibly corresponds to TRBD1 (5 bases). Germline V CDR1 and CDR2: KGHSH, LQKENI. V was trimmed by 3 bases and J by 5 bases, leaving 15 bases between them. The CDR3 covers 15 residues. The chain's CDR3 is CASSPPGSRGDTQYF. The CDR3, as DNA: TGTGCCAGCTCACCTCCGGGCTCAAGGGGAGATACGCAGTATTTT.